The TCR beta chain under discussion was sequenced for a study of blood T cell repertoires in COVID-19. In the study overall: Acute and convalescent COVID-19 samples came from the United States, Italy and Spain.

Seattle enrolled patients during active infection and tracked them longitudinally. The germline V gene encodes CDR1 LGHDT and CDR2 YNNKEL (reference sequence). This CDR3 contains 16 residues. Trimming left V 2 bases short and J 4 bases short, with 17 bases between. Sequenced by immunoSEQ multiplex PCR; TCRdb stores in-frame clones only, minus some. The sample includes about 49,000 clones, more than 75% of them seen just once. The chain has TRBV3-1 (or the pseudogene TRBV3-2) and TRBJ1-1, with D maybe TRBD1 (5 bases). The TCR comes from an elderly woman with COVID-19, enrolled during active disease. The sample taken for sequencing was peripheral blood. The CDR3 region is CASSQPGGASSTEAFF. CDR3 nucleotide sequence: TGTGCCAGCAGCCAACCCGGGGGAGCCTCAAGCACTGAAGCTTTCTTT.